This passage covers 16 T cell receptor beta chains from one sample sequenced in a study of shared clonotypes between healthy human individuals. CD45RO-negative CD8 cells positively selected for CCR7 made up the naive population, which excluded terminally differentiated effector memory CD45RA+ cells. The data were produced by immunoSEQ multiplex PCR, yet TCRdb's version contains in-frame clones alone and is incomplete. The top ten clones hold over 0.1% of a sample with fewer than 700,000 clones, approximately 95% of them seen once. Sequencing was performed on naive CD8+ T cells sorted from blood. Every receptor here comes from a woman aged 30 to 39 in good health.

The rearrangement uses TRBV19 and TRBJ2-7; 8 bases match TRBD2. Germline V gene data show CDR1 as LNHDA and CDR2 as SQIVND (reference sequence). The CDR3 spans 15 residues. With V trimmed by 3 bases and J by 0 bases, 4 bases remained unmatched. CDR3 bases: TGTGCCAGTAGTATGAGTGGGACTAGCTCCTACGAGCAGTACTTC. Amino acid sequence: CASSMSGTSSYEQYF.

The rearrangement joins TRBV19 to TRBJ1-2, with D possibly being TRBD1 (6 bases). The CDR3 loop spans 14 amino acids. Trimming removed 7 bases at V and 8 bases at J, with 20 bases between. Germline V lookup: CDR1 LNHDA, CDR2 SQIVND (reference sequence). The CDR3 here is CASTDPGGEGGYTF. The DNA for the CDR3 is TGTGCCAGTACCGATCCCGGGGGCGAAGGCGGCTACACCTTC.

The chain carries TRBV6-5 and TRBJ2-5, with D unresolved. The J call may be mistaken, given a closer DNA end match to TRBJ2-7. The V gene's germline CDR1 is MNHEY and CDR2 SVGAGI. The CDR3 is 13 amino acids. The CDR3 protein is CASTIYKGSEQYF. The CDR3 nucleotides are TGTGCCAGCACGATCTATAAGGGAAGCGAGCAGTACTTC.

In nucleotides, the CDR3 is TGTGCCAGCAGTGGGCTAGGGGGCGGGAACACTGAAGCTTTCTTT. Protein: CASSGLGGGNTEAFF. The V call is TRBV2, the J call TRBJ1-1; 7 bases align to TRBD1. The CDR3 is 15 amino acids. The germline V gene has CDR1 SNHLY and CDR2 FYNNEI. V lost 4 bases and J lost 1; bases outside the gene matches: 6.

This chain uses TRBV11-2 with TRBJ2-5; the D gene is possibly TRBD2 (6 bases). Germline-derived CDR1 and CDR2 are SGHAT and FQNNGV. V was shortened by 2 bases and J by 0 bases, with 10 bases between the two germline ends. CDR3 length: 15 residues. The CDR3 region is CASSLIWRDQETQYF. For the CDR3, the DNA is TGTGCCAGCAGCTTAATTTGGAGGGACCAAGAGACCCAGTACTTC.

The V gene is TRBV11-3, the J gene TRBJ2-2; TRBD1 matches 7 bases. CDR3 length: 15 residues. With V trimmed by 6 bases and J by 0 bases, 4 bases remained unmatched. Per germline, CDR1 SGHNT and CDR2 YENEEA. The CDR3 DNA reads as TGTGCCAGCAGTTACAGGGGAACGAACACCGGGGAGCTGTTTTTT. Its translation is CASSYRGTNTGELFF. Together with reference TRBV11-3 and TRBJ2-2, the CDR3 gives the full variable domain: EAGVVQSPRYKIIEKKQPVAFWCNPISGHNTLYWYLQNLGQGPELLIRYENEEAVDDSQLPKDRFSAERLKGVDSTLKIQPAELGDSAVYLCASSYRGTNTGELFFGEGSRLTVL.

The table lists this clone with a few counts. The rearrangement uses TRBV19 and TRBJ2-7, with D possibly being TRBD1 or TRBD2 (6 bases each). The CDR3 contains 15 residues. Trimming shortened V by 3 bases and J by 10 bases, and 22 bases separated the two germline ends. CDR1 is LNHDA, CDR2 SQIVND, per germline (reference sequence). Written as DNA, the CDR3 is TGTGCCAGTAGTATCCCCCCGGCGGAGGGGGAGTTACAGTACTTC. This codes for CASSIPPAEGELQYF. Full variable domain (missing parts from reference TRBV19 and TRBJ2-7): DGGITQSPKYLFRKEGQNVTLSCEQNLNHDAMYWYRQDPGQGLRLIYYSQIVNDFQKGDIAEGYSVSREKKESFPLTVTSAQKNPTAFYLCASSIPPAEGELQYFGPGTRLTVT.

This clone is a singleton in its sample. V gene TRBV19 combines with J gene TRBJ2-7, with D unclear. Per germline, CDR1 LNHDA and CDR2 SQIVND (reference sequence). V lost 0 bases and J 0 bases, leaving 9 bases between the germline ends. The CDR3 covers 15 residues. CDR3 coding DNA: TGTGCCAGTAGTATAGAGTCCGGGTTCTCCTACGAGCAGTACTTC. Residues: CASSIESGFSYEQYF.

This chain links TRBV5-1 with TRBJ1-1, with 7 bases fitting TRBD1. Trimming removed 2 bases from V and 6 bases from J; junction bases left unmatched: 10. Germline CDR1 reads SGHRS; CDR2 reads YFSETQ. The CDR3 loop spans 15 amino acids. DNA of the CDR3: TGCGCCAGCAGCTTAAGGAAACAGGGGATCCCTGAAGCTTTCTTT. This gives the protein CASSLRKQGIPEAFF.

V and J are TRBV29-1 and TRBJ1-2, with D possibly being TRBD1 (5 bases). This CDR3 is 13 amino acids long. The germline gives CDR1 SQVTM, CDR2 ANQGSEA. Trimming cost V 4 bases and J 1 base, with 10 bases left between them. Here the CDR3 DNA reads TGCAGCGTTGCCGACGGACATAACTATGGCTACACCTTC. It specifies CSVADGHNYGYTF.

The chain joins TRBV30 to TRBJ2-2; D unclear. The CDR3 loop spans 13 amino acids. Deletions cut 4 bases from V and 6 bases from J, with 12 bases between. Per germline, CDR1 GTSNPN and CDR2 SVGIG (reference sequence). Here the CDR3 DNA reads TGTGCCTGGAAAAAGGGTAGGGCCGGGGAGCTGTTTTTT. It translates to CAWKKGRAGELFF.

The chain combines TRBV4-1 with TRBJ2-5, with D maybe TRBD2 (6 bases). The closer fit of TRBJ2-7 to the DNA end suggests the J call may be wrong. The CDR3 length is 16 residues. Germline assignment: CDR1 MGHRA and CDR2 YSYEKL. In DNA, the CDR3 is TGCGCCAGCAGCCTAGCGGCGGGGTTCAGCTCCTACGAGCAGTACTTC. It is translated as CASSLAAGFSSYEQYF.

The CDR3 reads CASSESLAGYEQYF. CDR3 DNA sequence: TGTGCCAGCAGTGAAAGCCTAGCGGGCTACGAGCAGTACTTC. The chain employs TRBV2 and TRBJ2-7; 8 nucleotides agree with TRBD2. This CDR3 region has 14 residues. Germline V lookup: CDR1 SNHLY, CDR2 FYNNEI. Trimming took 2 bases from V and 3 from J; bases not matched to a gene: 3. Looking up the rest from reference TRBV2 and TRBJ2-7 gives the full variable domain: EPEVTQTPSHQVTQMGQEVILRCVPISNHLYFYWYRQILGQKVEFLVSFYNNEISEKSEIFDDQFSVERPDGSNFTLKIRSTKLEDSAMYFCASSESLAGYEQYFGPGTRLTVT.

This clone was observed a single time. The chain has TRBV27 and TRBJ2-1, with 10 nucleotides matching TRBD2. The CDR3 spans 16 residues. J lost 9 bases, V lost 3 bases, and 11 bases had no gene match. Germline loops: CDR1 MNHEY, CDR2 SMNVEV (reference sequence). CDR3 DNA sequence: TGTGCCAGCAGTTTGCTAGCGGGAGTTGGGTTGTCTGAGCAGTTCTTC. Its protein product is CASSLLAGVGLSEQFF.

The genes are TRBV11-2 and TRBJ2-7; D gene uncertain. Trimming took 5 bases from V and 2 from J, leaving 16 bases between them. This CDR3 comprises 15 residues. Germline-derived CDR1 and CDR2 are SGHAT and FQNNGV. The CDR3 bases are TGTGCCAGCAGCCCCACCTTGCCCCCTACCTACGAGCAGTACTTC. Translation gives CASSPTLPPTYEQYF. Based on the CDR3 plus reference TRBV11-2 and TRBJ2-7, the full variable domain is EAGVAQSPRYKIIEKRQSVAFWCNPISGHATLYWYQQILGQGPKLLIQFQNNGVVDDSQLPKDRFSAERLKGVDSTLKIQPAKLEDSAVYLCASSPTLPPTYEQYFGPGTRLTVT.

This clone was recorded a few times. The chain combines TRBV14 with TRBJ1-4; D is unclear. V lost 6 bases and J lost 5, with 7 bases in between. CDR3 length: 12 residues. Germline-derived CDR1 and CDR2 are SGHDN and FVKESK. Here the CDR3 reads CASRRENEKLFF. CDR3 bases: TGTGCCAGCAGACGGGAGAATGAAAAACTGTTTTTT. The complete variable domain, with remaining parts taken from reference TRBV14 and TRBJ1-4, reads EAGVTQFPSHSVIEKGQTVTLRCDPISGHDNLYWYRRVMGKEIKFLLHFVKESKQDESGMPNNRFLAERTGGTYSTLKVQPAELEDSGVYFCASRRENEKLFFGSGTQLSVL.